What follows are 2 T cell receptor beta chains derived from one specimen sequenced in a study of cytomegalovirus exposure and HLA in healthy donors. The PCR used 60 Vbeta and 13 Jbeta primers. TCRdb's copy holds only in-frame clones and misses some; the assay was immunoSEQ multiplex PCR. The table lists some 46,000 clones, with roughly 1.8% in the top ten. The sequenced sample consisted of PBMCs. The receptors were sampled from a woman aged 30 to 39 in good health and CMV-seronegative.

This chain joins TRBV29-1 and TRBJ1-2; 9 bases match TRBD1. The V and J ends lost 3 bases and 4 bases, in that order; junction bases with no gene match: 3. The CDR3 contains 13 residues. Per the germline V gene, CDR1 is SQVTM and CDR2 is ANQGSEA. The CDR3 DNA reads TGCAGCGTTGAGGACAGGGGATCCTATGGCTACACCTTC. Amino acid sequence: CSVEDRGSYGYTF.

This chain joins TRBV28 and TRBJ2-1; unclear D gene. The length of the CDR3 is 16 residues. Per germline, CDR1 MDHEN and CDR2 SYDVKM. V lost 2 bases to trimming and J lost 7 bases, with 18 bases between them. The CDR3 DNA follows: TGTGCCAGCAGTTTAATAGTGTGGCAGGTCAATAATGAGCAGTTCTTC. As protein: CASSLIVWQVNNEQFF.